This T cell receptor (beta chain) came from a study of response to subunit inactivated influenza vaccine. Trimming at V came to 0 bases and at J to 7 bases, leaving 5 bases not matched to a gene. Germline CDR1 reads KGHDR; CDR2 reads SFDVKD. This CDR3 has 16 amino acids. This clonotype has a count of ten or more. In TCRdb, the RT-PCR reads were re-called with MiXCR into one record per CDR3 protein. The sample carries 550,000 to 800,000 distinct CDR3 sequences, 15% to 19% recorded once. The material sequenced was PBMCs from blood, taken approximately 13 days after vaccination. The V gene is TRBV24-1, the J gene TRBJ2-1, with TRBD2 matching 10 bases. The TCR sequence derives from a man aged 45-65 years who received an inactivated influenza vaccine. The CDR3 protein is CATSDLSGRAGNEQFF. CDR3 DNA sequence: TGTGCCACCAGTGATTTGAGCGGGAGGGCTGGAAATGAGCAGTTCTTC.